This entry describes one TCR beta chain. Its antigen is unknown. V lost 6 bases, J lost 11 bases, and 8 bases stayed unmatched. CDR3 length: 12 residues. CDR1 and CDR2 from the germline V gene are MNHNS and SASEGT. Participants comprised healthy donors of bone marrow. The sample belongs to a study of cytomegalovirus exposure and HLA in healthy donors. Study outcomes and limitations: Common viral pathogens seemed, in a later analysis, to connect with several of the most significant clusters.

Amplification used 60 Vbeta primers and 13 Jbeta primers. Using immunoSEQ multiplex PCR, the repertoire was profiled, and TCRdb retains in-frame clones only, with some absent. Of approximately 150,000 clones in the sample, about 70% were seen once. The chain carries TRBV6-1 and TRBJ1-1, with 8 bases identical to TRBD1. The origin of this receptor is a man aged 30 to 39 in good health and CMV-seropositive. Sequences were obtained from PBMCs. CDR3 amino acids: CASSPGQVVAFF. The CDR3 region has the DNA TGTGCCAGCAGCCCGGGACAGGTGGTGGCTTTCTTT.